This T cell receptor (beta chain) emerged from a study of spatial heterogeneity in lung cancer (dated by TCRdb to between 2017 and 2020). Some background on the complete study: Beta-chain transcripts were consistently detected in greater numbers than alpha-chain transcripts, which likely reflects a higher abundance of beta-chain transcripts. In non-small cell lung cancer, the study quantitatively compared TCR alpha and beta repertoires across several tumor regions, matched nontumor lung, and blood. Nonsynonymous mutation counts, determined by whole-exome sequencing of tumor tissue, were related to TCR repertoire features. Both alpha and beta chains were TCR-sequenced in 220 or so tumor regions, fewer than 80 matched nontumor lung samples and roughly 54 PBMC samples obtained at surgery. In the raw uncorrected reads, each unique combination of TCR and UMI appeared more than ten times on average. What the research found in general, with its limitations: Additional single-cell paired TCR alpha and beta sequencing was considered necessary to confirm, at a functional level, the hypothesis that regional TCRs recognize regional mutations. Ubiquitous expanded tumor TCRs showed up in blood more often at tumor resection than at routine follow-up.

As to this clonotype: This clone's antigen is unknown. Within one base of it there is no much larger clone, and no base qualities were kept.

Interpreted using the paper, the time point label stands for: sample taken at primary tumor resection. Whole RNA extracted from tumor and nontumor lung tissue, or from cryopreserved PBMC samples, was used for TCR sequencing without cell sorting. Samples were obtained from 65 to 90 patients with early-stage, untreated non-small cell lung cancer from the lung TRACERx cohort. Only patients with enough RNA available from two or more tumor regions were chosen for TCR sequencing. The CDR3 goes from the cysteine to the phenylalanine over 13 residues. Only the CDR3 DNA stays, 39 bases, in frame from base 1. CDR1 and CDR2 were assigned from the germline V gene (reference sequence) as SEHNR and FQNEAQ. V drops 5 bases and J drops 4 bases, leaving 8 bases in between. Library construction relied on 5' RACE. Sequencing relied on a NextSeq 500. To allow correction of PCR and sequencing errors, the TCR library protocol tagged every TCR cDNA molecule with a unique molecular identifier. In the authors' own workflow: TCR identification, UMI-based error correction and CDR3 extraction were performed with Decombinator tools. Expanded TCRs were defined as those above a frequency of 2 per 1,000, corresponding to the top 1% of the tumor frequency distribution. Rényi diversity was computed with the R vegan package after subsampling each repertoire 100 times to 5,000 TCRs. CDR3 similarity networks were built from amino acid triplet string-kernel similarity, connecting CDR3s with pairwise similarity above 0.82. TCRdb reworked the public reads: Q25 trimming with fastp, MiXCR clone assembly, productive beta chains retained. Each record represents a unique CDR3 protein, reported with the most common genes and DNA among its rows. The V and J calls shown here were made by TCRdb, not taken from the authors' results. A total of tens of thousands of distinct CDR3 sequences appear in this sample, 6.5% to 8.5% of them only once. Clones ranked in the top ten supply about 45% of the sample.

This specimen was PBMCs, taken at surgery. The clonotype was recovered from a female donor with early-stage non-small cell lung cancer. Recombination connected TRBV7-9 to TRBJ1-4, with no confident D gene call. The CDR3 protein: CASSTPGNEKLFF. The DNA sequence follows: TGTGCCAGCAGCACCCCTGGTAATGAAAAACTGTTTTTT.